Below are 32 T cell receptor beta chains sequenced from a single sample in a study of cytomegalovirus exposure and HLA in healthy donors. Vbeta (60) and Jbeta (13) primers were used in the PCR. TCRdb's table, derived via immunoSEQ multiplex PCR, lists solely in-frame clones and lacks some. This sample carries 150,000 to 200,000 clones, about four fifths of them seen once, and the ten largest clones take roughly 1.6%. Sequenced material: PBMCs. The receptors come from a woman in her 50s in good health and CMV-seronegative.

This rearrangement joins TRBV2 to TRBJ2-7; 7 nucleotides line up with TRBD2. This CDR3 spans 13 amino acids. The V segment lost 8 bases and the J segment 0 bases; nucleotides outside the gene matches: 4. CDR1 is SNHLY, CDR2 FYNNEI, per germline. The CDR3 reads CASSGLNSYEQYF. CDR3 sequence (DNA): TGTGCCAGCTCGGGACTAAACTCCTACGAGCAGTACTTC.

The rearrangement joins TRBV11-1 to TRBJ1-1, with 10 bases identical to TRBD1. The CDR3 has 15 amino acids. The germline gives CDR1 SGHAT, CDR2 FQDESV (reference sequence). J lost 2 bases, V lost 5 bases, and 5 bases had no gene match. For the CDR3, the DNA is TGTGCCAGCAGCACCCGGACAGGGGGTAACACTGAAGCTTTCTTT. It translates to CASSTRTGGNTEAFF. Based on the CDR3 plus reference TRBV11-1 and TRBJ1-1, the full variable domain is EAEVAQSPRYKITEKSQAVAFWCDPISGHATLYWYRQILGQGPELLVQFQDESVVDDSQLPKDRFSAERLKGVDSTLKIQPAELGDSAMYLCASSTRTGGNTEAFFGQGTRLTVV.

Comment on this clone: Germline and junction disagree at one end, which may indicate a read error. The identical CDR3 is also encoded by other nucleotide sequences in the sample. The rearrangement joins TRBV7-9 to TRBJ1-2; D call uncertain. This CDR3 is 12 amino acids long. In germline, CDR1 is SEHNR, CDR2 FQNEAQ (reference sequence). CDR3 bases: TGTGCTAGCAGCTCCGAGCTGCTTGGCTACACCTTC. Protein: CASSSELLGYTF.

The gene calls are TRBV5-6 and TRBJ2-3; TRBD2 might be the D (6 bases). V lost 4 bases and J lost 0, with 15 bases in between. This CDR3 has 16 amino acids. The germline CDR1 and CDR2 sequences are SGHDT and YYEEEE. CDR3 protein: CASSRGTGRSTDTQYF. CDR3 nucleotide sequence: TGTGCCAGCAGCCGCGGGACGGGGCGTAGCACAGATACGCAGTATTTT.

The CDR3 nucleotides are TGCGCCAGCAGCGCGACAGGGTCCAGCTCCTACGAGCAGTACTTC. Its protein product is CASSATGSSSYEQYF. The chain uses TRBV5-1 and TRBJ2-7; TRBD1 matches 7 bases. Germline V CDR1 and CDR2: SGHRS, YFSETQ. The CDR3 totals 15 residues. The junction had 7 bases not matched to a gene; V was cut back by 4 bases and J by 0 bases.

The rearrangement links TRBV7-9 to TRBJ1-3, with TRBD1 matching over 9 bases. V shed 5 bases and J 2 bases; nucleotides not matched to a gene: 7. The CDR3 has 16 residues. CDR1 SEHNR and CDR2 FQNEAQ come from the germline V gene (reference sequence). The CDR3 sequence is CASSRLGQGPGNTIYF. The DNA of the CDR3 is TGTGCCAGCAGCAGGCTCGGACAGGGGCCTGGAAACACCATATATTTT.

The V gene is TRBV6-4, the J gene TRBJ2-2, with 14 bases fitting TRBD2. This CDR3 contains 16 residues. V shed 10 bases, J shed 9 bases, and the junction held 13 bases outside the gene matches. Germline V gives CDR1 MRHNA, CDR2 SNTAGT. In nucleotides, the CDR3 is TGTGCCACCCACTCCGGGACTAGCGGGGGAGTCCGGGAGCTGTTTTTT. This sequence encodes CATHSGTSGGVRELFF.

This chain joins TRBV28 and TRBJ2-5; the match to TRBD2 covers 7 bases. This CDR3 is 16 amino acids long. The germline V gene encodes CDR1 MDHEN and CDR2 SYDVKM. V lost 5 bases to trimming and J lost 1 base; unmatched junction nucleotides: 10. The CDR3 sequence: CASSPVSGTAQETQYF. The CDR3 DNA follows: TGTGCCAGCAGTCCCGTCAGCGGGACCGCCCAAGAGACCCAGTACTTC.

The gene calls are TRBV29-1 and TRBJ2-7; TRBD2 is a possible D gene (7 bases). V lost 1 base and J lost 5, with 18 bases in between. The CDR3 has 15 residues. The germline gives CDR1 SQVTM, CDR2 ANQGSEA. The CDR3 loop is CSVEGRNRAGDEQYF. The CDR3 DNA follows: TGCAGCGTTGAAGGACGTAACAGGGCGGGGGACGAGCAGTACTTC.

V and J are TRBV7-9 and TRBJ2-7; 10 nucleotides line up with TRBD2. CDR3 length: 16 amino acids. V lost 7 bases, J lost 4 bases, and 13 bases stayed unmatched. Per the germline V gene, CDR1 is SEHNR and CDR2 is FQNEAQ (reference sequence). The CDR3 nucleotides read TGTGCCAGCACCCGGGGGTCTAGCGGGAGAGAATACGAGCAGTACTTC. Residues: CASTRGSSGREYEQYF.

This chain connects TRBV9 to TRBJ2-7; D is perhaps TRBD2 (7 bases). The CDR3 covers 14 residues. The germline gives CDR1 SGDLS, CDR2 YYNGEE. The V end was cut by 3 bases, the J end by 1 base, with 11 bases between. The CDR3 region has the DNA TGTGCCAGCAGCGGTCGGGGGGCGTCCTACGAGCAGTACTTC. As protein: CASSGRGASYEQYF.

The V call is TRBV2, the J call TRBJ2-1; possible D gene TRBD2, 6 bases. CDR1 and CDR2 from the germline V gene are SNHLY and FYNNEI. The CDR3 consists of 13 residues. Trimming took 6 bases from V and 1 from J, leaving 7 bases between them. This CDR3 is CASRSGSYNEQFF. As DNA, the CDR3 is TGTGCCAGCAGAAGCGGGTCCTACAATGAGCAGTTCTTC. Complete variable domain (other parts from reference TRBV2 and TRBJ2-1): EPEVTQTPSHQVTQMGQEVILRCVPISNHLYFYWYRQILGQKVEFLVSFYNNEISEKSEIFDDQFSVERPDGSNFTLKIRSTKLEDSAMYFCASRSGSYNEQFFGPGTRLTVL.

On this clone: The sample contains more than one DNA sequence encoding this CDR3. The rearrangement links TRBV13 to TRBJ1-5; no clear D. Germline V lookup: CDR1 PRHDT, CDR2 FYEKMQ (reference sequence). The CDR3 contains 17 residues. Trimming cost V 0 bases and J 0 bases, with 12 bases left between them. The CDR3: CASSLGGGRRSNQPQHF. For the CDR3, the DNA is TGTGCCAGCAGCTTAGGGGGAGGGCGACGTAGCAATCAGCCCCAGCATTTT.

This chain links TRBV2 with TRBJ1-3; possible D gene TRBD1, 6 bases. Germline CDR1 and CDR2: SNHLY and FYNNEI. Trimming removed 7 bases from V and 10 bases from J, with 23 bases in between. The CDR3 runs to 15 residues. CDR3 sequence reads: CASTERTEVFGTIYF. The CDR3 DNA reads as TGTGCCAGCACGGAGAGGACAGAAGTTTTTGGGACCATATATTTT.

This chain joins TRBV2 and TRBJ1-5; D gene uncertain. This CDR3 has 15 amino acids. Per the germline V gene, CDR1 is SNHLY and CDR2 is FYNNEI. Trimming pared 8 bases from V and 0 bases from J, leaving 14 bases between. DNA for the CDR3: TGTGCCAGCTCCCGCGGACTTCATAGCAATCAGCCCCAGCATTTT. This gives the protein CASSRGLHSNQPQHF.

The genes are TRBV5-1 and TRBJ1-2; D unresolved. The CDR3 loop spans 14 amino acids. Germline lookup yields CDR1 SGHRS and CDR2 YFSETQ. Deletions cut 5 bases from V and 8 bases from J, with 19 bases between. In nucleotides, the CDR3 is TGCGCCAGCAGGGGGTCAGCGGGAGCAGGAGGCTACACCTTC. Translated, it gives CASRGSAGAGGYTF.

The chain combines TRBV7-2 with TRBJ2-7; D might be TRBD2 (5 bases). The CDR3 has 14 amino acids. Germline V gene sequence: CDR1 SGHTA, CDR2 FQGNSA. V lost 7 bases and J lost 2, with 15 bases in between. The CDR3 DNA reads as TGTGCCAGCACCTTGGGGAGTCCCCCCTACGAGCAGTACTTC. Protein product: CASTLGSPPYEQYF.

To note about this clone: Sequence at one end of the junction differs from germline and may be a read error. The chain has TRBV7-9 and TRBJ1-2, with 12 bases matching TRBD1. Germline V lookup: CDR1 SEHNR, CDR2 FQNEAQ (reference sequence). The CDR3 covers 17 residues. The CDR3 region has the DNA TGTTCCAGCAGCTTAGTTCAAGGGACAGGGGGCGCGAAGGGCTACACCTTC. Amino acids: CSSSLVQGTGGAKGYTF. Full variable domain (outside the CDR3, taken from reference TRBV7-9 and TRBJ1-2): DTGVSQNPRHKITKRGQNVTFRCDPISEHNRLYWYRQTLGQGPEFLTYFQNEAQLEKSRLLSDRFSAERPKGSFSTLEIQRTEQGDSAMYLCSSSLVQGTGGAKGYTFGSGTRLTVV.

This chain links TRBV29-1 with TRBJ2-1, with D tentatively TRBD1 (5 bases). This CDR3 comprises 15 residues. The V end was cut by 1 base, the J end by 1 base, with 11 bases between. Looked up from germline, CDR1 is SQVTM and CDR2 is ANQGSEA. CDR3 sequence (DNA): TGCAGCGTTGAAGGGCAGGGCGGATCCTACAATGAGCAGTTCTTC. Encoded protein: CSVEGQGGSYNEQFF.

A few counts support this clone. The V call is TRBV6-1, the J call TRBJ1-5; TRBD1 aligns across 10 bases. CDR3 length: 15 residues. The germline gives CDR1 MNHNS, CDR2 SASEGT. V lost 6 bases, J lost 2 bases, and 4 bases stayed unmatched. The CDR3 protein is CASRVTGGGNQPQHF. The CDR3 nucleotides read TGTGCCAGCAGGGTGACAGGGGGCGGCAATCAGCCCCAGCATTTT.

This clone was observed once. The chain is built from TRBV28 and TRBJ2-7; D is unresolved. The ends were cut back, 3 bases at V and 3 bases at J, with 12 bases in the middle. CDR1 and CDR2 from the germline V gene are MDHEN and SYDVKM. The CDR3 spans 14 residues. This chain's CDR3 is CASSLGSFYYEQYF. In DNA form, the CDR3 reads TGTGCCAGCAGTTTGGGTAGCTTCTACTACGAGCAGTACTTC.

J is TRBJ2-7 and V is TRBV7-6, with TRBD2 matching over 12 bases. The CDR3 has 19 amino acids. The trim removed 6 bases at V and 0 bases at J, leaving 15 bases unmatched. Germline V gene lookup returns CDR1 SGHVS and CDR2 FNYEAQ. The CDR3 DNA reads as TGTGCCAGCAGTCGGGGGGCTAGCGGGAGGGCCGCAAGCTCCTACGAGCAGTACTTC. Its protein is CASSRGASGRAASSYEQYF.

This clone came up once. The rearrangement joins TRBV7-9 to TRBJ2-3, with D perhaps matching TRBD2 (6 bases). V dropped 1 base and J dropped 1 base, with 9 bases sitting between them. There are 15 residues in the CDR3. Germline V lookup: CDR1 SEHNR, CDR2 FQNEAQ (reference sequence). The DNA of the CDR3 is TGTGCCAGCAGCTTAGAGACTAGAGGCACAGATACGCAGTATTTT. The encoded protein is CASSLETRGTDTQYF.

The chain couples TRBV29-1 to TRBJ2-5, with TRBD2 matching 7 bases. The CDR3 runs 13 residues. CDR1 and CDR2 from the germline V gene are SQVTM and ANQGSEA. The J segment lost 5 bases and the V segment lost 6 bases, leaving 9 bases of the junction unmatched. The CDR3 DNA follows: TGCAGCGTCCTAAGCGGGGCCGGGGAGACCCAGTACTTC. Protein: CSVLSGAGETQYF.

This clone was seen a few times. The chain has TRBV7-2 and TRBJ2-2, with 8 bases lining up with TRBD2. The CDR3 runs to 17 residues. CDR1 is SGHTA and CDR2 is FQGNSA in the germline V gene. With 1 base clipped from V and 0 bases from J, the junction kept 4 bases outside the gene matches. The CDR3 loop is CASSLGPGGANTGELFF. In DNA, the CDR3 is TGTGCCAGCAGCTTAGGCCCCGGGGGGGCGAACACCGGGGAGCTGTTTTTT. Using reference TRBV7-2 and TRBJ2-2 for the parts outside the CDR3, the full variable domain is GAGVSQSPSNKVTEKGKDVELRCDPISGHTALYWYRQSLGQGLEFLIYFQGNSAPDKSGLPSDRFSAERTGGSVSTLTIQRTQQEDSAVYLCASSLGPGGANTGELFFGEGSRLTVL.

The chain has TRBV28 and TRBJ2-1, with 8 bases aligning to TRBD1. The junction had 9 bases not matched to a gene; V was cut back by 1 base and J by 4 bases. Per germline, CDR1 MDHEN and CDR2 SYDVKM. The CDR3 runs 17 residues. As DNA, the CDR3 is TGTGCCAGCAGTTTATTATTACGACAGGGGCTTTACAATGAGCAGTTCTTC. It specifies CASSLLLRQGLYNEQFF.

This sequence joins TRBV6-1 and TRBJ1-1; TRBD1 matches 7 bases. Germline V lookup: CDR1 MNHNS, CDR2 SASEGT. This CDR3 spans 14 amino acids. Trimming removed 8 bases from V and 0 bases from J; junction bases left unmatched: 6. The CDR3 region is CASPGGALNTEAFF. CDR3 in DNA: TGTGCCAGCCCAGGGGGAGCCCTGAACACTGAAGCTTTCTTT.

The chain combines TRBV7-6 with TRBJ2-5; the D gene is possibly TRBD2 (6 bases). The end of the DNA is better explained by TRBJ2-7, so the J call may be wrong. This CDR3 is 15 amino acids long. Germline loops: CDR1 SGHVS, CDR2 FNYEAQ. This CDR3 is CASSLTGVGRDEQYF. The DNA for the CDR3 is TGTGCCAGCAGCTTAACGGGGGTTGGACGCGACGAGCAGTACTTC.

The rearrangement joins TRBV2 to TRBJ2-6; D gene ambiguous. Germline V gene data show CDR1 as SNHLY and CDR2 as FYNNEI. CDR3 length: 16 residues. V was trimmed by 4 bases and J by 4 bases, leaving 14 bases between them. DNA of the CDR3: TGTGCCAGCAGTGTTGGGCAGGTAGTGGGGGCCAACGTCCTGACTTTC. It specifies CASSVGQVVGANVLTF. The variable domain in full, completed from reference TRBV2 and TRBJ2-6, reads EPEVTQTPSHQVTQMGQEVILRCVPISNHLYFYWYRQILGQKVEFLVSFYNNEISEKSEIFDDQFSVERPDGSNFTLKIRSTKLEDSAMYFCASSVGQVVGANVLTFGAGSRLTVL.

This clone occurred once. The chain uses TRBV7-9 and TRBJ1-2, with D unresolved. Germline values: CDR1 SEHNR, CDR2 FQNEAQ (reference sequence). The CDR3 spans 14 residues. V was cut by 2 bases and J by 6 bases, with 13 bases left in between. The chain's CDR3 is CASSLLLRRHGYTF. In DNA form, the CDR3 reads TGTGCCAGCAGCTTATTGCTGCGGAGACATGGCTACACCTTC.

The chain recombines TRBV28 with TRBJ2-4; 8 positions match TRBD2. Germline CDR1 is MDHEN and CDR2 is SYDVKM. The V gene end was trimmed by 7 bases and the J gene end by 1 base; junction bases not matched to a gene: 6. The length of the CDR3 is 15 residues. The CDR3 reads CASMGRGDAKNIQYF. Here the CDR3 DNA reads TGTGCCAGCATGGGGCGGGGGGATGCCAAAAACATTCAGTACTTC. The full variable domain, in which reference TRBV28 and TRBJ2-4 provide the parts outside the CDR3, is DVKVTQSSRYLVKRTGEKVFLECVQDMDHENMFWYRQDPGLGLRLIYFSYDVKMKEKGDIPEGYSVSREKKERFSLILESASTNQTSMYLCASMGRGDAKNIQYFGAGTRLSVL.

The gene calls are TRBV7-2 and TRBJ2-2; D might be TRBD1 (6 bases). Per the germline V gene, CDR1 is SGHTA and CDR2 is FQGNSA. The CDR3 spans 15 residues. V was pared by 5 bases and J by 1 base, with 11 bases between. This CDR3 reads CASSPTGRNTGELFF. In DNA, the CDR3 is TGTGCCAGCAGCCCGACAGGCAGGAACACCGGGGAGCTGTTTTTT.